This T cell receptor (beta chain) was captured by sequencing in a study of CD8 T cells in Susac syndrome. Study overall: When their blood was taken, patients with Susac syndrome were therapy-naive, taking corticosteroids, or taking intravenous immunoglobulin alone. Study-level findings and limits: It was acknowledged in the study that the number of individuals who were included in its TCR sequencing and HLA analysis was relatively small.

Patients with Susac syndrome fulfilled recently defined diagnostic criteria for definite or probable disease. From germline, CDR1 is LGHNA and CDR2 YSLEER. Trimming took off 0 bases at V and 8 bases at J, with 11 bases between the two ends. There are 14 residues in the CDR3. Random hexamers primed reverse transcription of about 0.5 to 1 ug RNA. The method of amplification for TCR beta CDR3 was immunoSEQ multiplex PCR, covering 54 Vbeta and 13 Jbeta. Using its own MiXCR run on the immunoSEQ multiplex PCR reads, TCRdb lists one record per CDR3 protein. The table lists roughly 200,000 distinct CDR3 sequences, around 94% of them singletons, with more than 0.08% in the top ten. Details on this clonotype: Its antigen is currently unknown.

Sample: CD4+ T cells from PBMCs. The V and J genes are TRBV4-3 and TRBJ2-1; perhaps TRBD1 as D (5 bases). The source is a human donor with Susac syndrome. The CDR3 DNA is TGCGCCAGCAGCCAAGACAGGGAAATCGATGAGCAGTTCTTC. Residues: CASSQDREIDEQFF.